This TCR beta chain emerged from a study of blood T cell repertoires in COVID-19. Study context: PBMCs, B-cell-depleted T cells, or T cells were the source of the cDNA or gDNA that made up the material.

As processed by the authors: Reference gene primer amplification gave estimated nucleated cell counts. Profiled with immunoSEQ multiplex PCR; TCRdb holds only in-frame clones, not every one. Clone size and the V and J calls come from that table; the DNA yielded D and trimming. This table has 50,000 or so clones, around 85% appearing once. Trimming pared 5 bases from V and 4 bases from J, leaving 17 bases between. The CDR3 length is 15 residues. CDR1 SGHNT and CDR2 YENEEA come from the germline V gene. The sample taken for sequencing was peripheral blood. The TCR comes from a man aged 35-49 years with active COVID-19. The V gene is TRBV11-3, the J gene TRBJ2-5; possibly TRBD2 for D (8 bases). This chain's CDR3 is CASSREGARGETQYF. CDR3 nucleotide sequence: TGTGCCAGCAGCCGGGAGGGGGCAAGAGGAGAGACCCAGTACTTC.